This entry lists 26 T cell receptor beta chains sequenced from one sample in a study of Ad26.COV2.S vaccination and SARS-CoV-2 variants. Using immunoSEQ multiplex PCR, the repertoire was profiled, and TCRdb retains in-frame clones only, with some absent. The sample lists 200,000 to 300,000 clones, 88% seen once, with 9.5% to 12% in the top ten. Indicated treatment: some 20 received Ad26.COV2.S at low or high dose, single or two shots; several received placebo; per-sample allocation not given. Day 63 after the first injection of vaccine or placebo was the sampling time. Sequenced here: peripheral blood, sampled in a trial of Ad26.COV2.S vaccine versus placebo. These receptor sequences come from a person between 18 and 60 years old who received the Ad26.COV2.S COVID-19 vaccine or a placebo.

The V gene is TRBV6-6, the J gene TRBJ1-2; no definite D call. CDR1 is MNHNY and CDR2 is SVGAGI in the germline V gene (reference sequence). The CDR3 extends over 15 amino acids. The V gene lost 0 bases and the J gene lost 0 bases, with 8 bases spanning the gap. CDR3 bases: TGTGCCAGCAGTTACTCCGCAGCATCTAACTATGGCTACACCTTC. It yields the protein CASSYSAASNYGYTF.

The chain carries TRBV5-5 and TRBJ2-6; no clear D. Per the germline V gene, CDR1 is SGHKS and CDR2 is YYEKEE (reference sequence). Trimming stripped 0 bases from V and 0 bases from J, with 7 bases between. The CDR3 has 16 residues. The CDR3 reads CASSLGPFSGANVLTF. The CDR3 DNA follows: TGTGCCAGCAGCTTGGGACCCTTCTCTGGGGCCAACGTCCTGACTTTC.

This clone was seen a single time. The genes are TRBV6-2 or TRBV6-3 and TRBJ1-5; 8 bases line up with TRBD1. The germline gives CDR1 MNHEY, CDR2 SVGEGT. V trimming: 5 bases; J trimming: 6 bases; junction bases outside the gene matches: 12. The CDR3 loop spans 16 amino acids. CDR3 residues: CASSASRTGMIQPQHF. CDR3 in DNA: TGTGCCAGCAGTGCCTCTAGGACAGGGATGATTCAGCCCCAGCATTTT.

The CDR3 spells CASSWLAGGRSYEQYF. The DNA of the CDR3 is TGTGCCAGCAGCTGGCTAGCGGGGGGGCGGTCCTACGAGCAGTACTTC. The rearrangement uses TRBV3-1 (or the pseudogene TRBV3-2) and TRBJ2-7, with 12 bases matching TRBD2. CDR1 LGHDT and CDR2 YNNKEL come from the germline V gene (reference sequence). The CDR3 is 16 residues long. Trimming at V came to 5 bases and at J to 1 base, leaving 6 bases not matched to a gene.

This chain connects TRBV13 to TRBJ2-5; 9 bases agree with TRBD1. The V segment lost 5 bases and the J segment 2 bases; nucleotides outside the gene matches: 6. Germline CDR1 reads PRHDT; CDR2 reads FYEKMQ (reference sequence). This CDR3 comprises 15 residues. Written as DNA, the CDR3 is TGTGCCAGCAGCAAAAACAGGGGGCGGCAAGAGACCCAGTACTTC. Protein product: CASSKNRGRQETQYF.

This clone occurred once. V usage is TRBV9 and J usage is TRBJ1-3, with D perhaps matching TRBD1 (6 bases). Trimming removed 3 bases at V and 0 bases at J, with 13 bases between. The CDR3 length is 16 residues. Germline V CDR1 and CDR2: SGDLS, YYNGEE. CDR3 nucleotide sequence: TGTGCCAGCAGCGGCGGACAGCCGCCCTCTGGAAACACCATATATTTT. Translating it yields CASSGGQPPSGNTIYF.

This chain connects TRBV6-2 or TRBV6-3 to TRBJ2-2, with 14 bases lining up with TRBD2. This CDR3 region has 18 residues. J gave up 0 bases and V 5 bases, and 5 bases lay outside the gene matches. Germline values: CDR1 MNHEY, CDR2 SVGEGT. The CDR3, as DNA: TGTGCCAGCAGTGGCCTGGGACTAGCGGGAGCGAACACCGGGGAGCTGTTTTTT. As protein: CASSGLGLAGANTGELFF.

The chain is built from TRBV27 and TRBJ1-1; 7 bases are shared with TRBD1. The J segment lost 2 bases and the V segment lost 5 bases, leaving 14 bases of the junction unmatched. The CDR3 sequence is 17 residues long. Per the germline V gene, CDR1 is MNHEY and CDR2 is SMNVEV (reference sequence). The CDR3 sequence: CASSLPGQTPVNTEAFF. DNA of the CDR3: TGTGCCAGCAGTCTGCCGGGACAGACCCCGGTAAACACTGAAGCTTTCTTT.

Comments on this clone: Other DNA sequences within the sample encode an identical CDR3. This chain uses TRBV28 with TRBJ2-7; TRBD1 agrees at 7 bases. The CDR3 length is 14 residues. Germline CDR1 and CDR2: MDHEN and SYDVKM. J gave up 0 bases and V 5 bases, and 4 bases lay outside the gene matches. The CDR3, as DNA: TGTGCCAGCAGTCTTGCAGGGGGCTCCTACGAGCAGTACTTC. Translated, it gives CASSLAGGSYEQYF.

The rearrangement links TRBV19 to TRBJ1-2; D gene ambiguous. Per germline, CDR1 LNHDA and CDR2 SQIVND (reference sequence). Trimming removed 1 base from V and 4 bases from J, with 13 bases in between. This CDR3 has 15 amino acids. DNA for the CDR3: TGTGCCAGTAGTATAGTTCGGGATGCTGGCTATGGCTACACCTTC. Its translation is CASSIVRDAGYGYTF.

J is TRBJ1-2 and V is TRBV5-1; D ambiguous. CDR1 and CDR2 from the germline V gene are SGHRS and YFSETQ. The CDR3 runs to 16 residues. Trimming shortened V by 0 bases and J by 2 bases, and 14 bases separated the two germline ends. The CDR3 bases are TGCGCCAGCAGCTTGGATGTCGTGGAATTAAACTATGGCTACACCTTC. Its protein is CASSLDVVELNYGYTF.

This clone has a handful of counts. The chain uses TRBV7-8 and TRBJ1-1, with D unclear. Per the germline V gene, CDR1 is SGHVS and CDR2 is FQNEAQ. This CDR3 is 14 amino acids long. Trimming pared 1 base from V and 2 bases from J, leaving 8 bases between. CDR3 nucleotide sequence: TGTGCCAGCAGCTTAGTAGGGTTCAACACTGAAGCTTTCTTT. Protein product: CASSLVGFNTEAFF.

The rearrangement joins TRBV13 to TRBJ2-7; tentatively, D is TRBD2 (5 bases). The CDR3 contains 14 residues. The V end lost 4 bases, the J end lost 2 bases, and 12 bases lay between the germline ends. From germline, CDR1 is PRHDT and CDR2 FYEKMQ (reference sequence). The DNA of the CDR3 is TGTGCCAGCAGCTCCGACGGGATTCCCTACGAGCAGTACTTC. It yields the protein CASSSDGIPYEQYF.

Comments on this clone: This CDR3 is also generated by other DNA sequences in the sample. The CDR3 DNA follows: TGTGCCAGCTCACCAGGTTCGGATACGCAGTATTTT. Translation gives CASSPGSDTQYF. This sequence joins TRBV18 and TRBJ2-3; the D is unclear. Germline assignment: CDR1 KGHSH and CDR2 LQKENI. Between the trimmed V and J ends, which lost 2 bases and 6 bases, there was a span of 6 bases. The CDR3 contains 12 residues.

Concerning this clone itself: Additional DNA sequences in this sample encode the identical CDR3. The V call is TRBV4-3, the J call TRBJ2-7, with 10 bases aligning to TRBD1. The CDR3 covers 16 residues. Germline trimming cut 1 base from V and 4 bases from J; bases unmatched to any gene: 7. Looked up from germline, CDR1 is LGHNA and CDR2 is YSLEER. The DNA of the CDR3 is TGCGCCAGCAGCCAAGGGGGAGGGACAGGGGCGTACGAGCAGTACTTC. Amino acid sequence: CASSQGGGTGAYEQYF.

V gene TRBV24-1 combines with J gene TRBJ2-4; 7 bases line up with TRBD1. The CDR3 has 16 amino acids. CDR1 and CDR2 (germline): KGHDR, SFDVKD. J was trimmed by 0 bases and V by 4 bases; bases with no gene match: 5. CDR3: CATSETGAKAKNIQYF. The CDR3 DNA sequence: TGTGCCACCAGTGAAACAGGGGCCAAAGCCAAAAACATTCAGTACTTC.

This chain joins TRBV3-1 (or the pseudogene TRBV3-2) and TRBJ2-3; the match to TRBD1 covers 10 bases. After removal of 6 bases from V and 4 bases from J, the junction contained 7 bases not matched to a gene. The germline gives CDR1 LGHDT, CDR2 YNNKEL (reference sequence). The CDR3 is made up of 15 amino acids. The CDR3 loop is CASRKTGGSADTQYF. The CDR3 bases are TGTGCCAGCAGGAAGACAGGGGGCTCGGCAGATACGCAGTATTTT.

The chain recombines TRBV19 with TRBJ1-5; D is perhaps TRBD1 (6 bases). The CDR3 consists of 15 residues. Trimming pared 3 bases from V and 1 base from J, leaving 10 bases between. Germline CDR1 LNHDA, CDR2 SQIVND (reference sequence). For the CDR3, the DNA is TGTGCCAGTAGTATCTCGGGGGGCAGCAATCAGCCCCAGCATTTT. Protein sequence: CASSISGGSNQPQHF.

This chain uses TRBV7-2 with TRBJ1-1, with D hard to call. Germline values: CDR1 SGHTA, CDR2 FQGNSA. V lost 0 bases to trimming and J lost 5 bases, with 16 bases between them. The CDR3 length is 16 residues. CDR3 in DNA: TGTGCCAGCAGCTTAGCGCGTGGGTCCCCCTGGACTGAAGCTTTCTTT. It translates to CASSLARGSPWTEAFF.

The CDR3 region is CAIGLEGNQPQHF. The DNA for the CDR3 is TGTGCCATCGGACTGGAAGGCAATCAGCCCCAGCATTTT. V gene TRBV10-3 combines with J gene TRBJ1-5; D remains unclear. Germline CDR1 and CDR2: ENHRY and SYGVKD. V was shortened by 8 bases and J by 2 bases, with 10 bases between the two germline ends. This CDR3 comprises 13 residues.

In DNA form, the CDR3 reads TGTGCCAGCAGTTACTCGACTAGCGGGAGTAACGAGCAGTACTTC. Residues: CASSYSTSGSNEQYF. The chain joins TRBV6-6 to TRBJ2-7; 12 nucleotides agree with TRBD2. V was clipped by 0 bases and J by 5 bases; unmatched bases: 2. The CDR3 is 15 amino acids. The germline V gene encodes CDR1 MNHNY and CDR2 SVGAGI (reference sequence).

This CDR3 reads CASSSQTQGARAFF. CDR3 DNA: TGCGCCAGCAGCTCTCAGACCCAGGGGGCTCGAGCTTTCTTT. The genes are TRBV5-1 and TRBJ1-1; 8 bases line up with TRBD1. Looked up from germline, CDR1 is SGHRS and CDR2 is YFSETQ. The junction had 11 bases not matched to a gene; V was cut back by 3 bases and J by 10 bases. There are 14 residues in the CDR3. Drawing the rest from reference TRBV5-1 and TRBJ1-1, the complete variable domain is KAGVTQTPRYLIKTRGQQVTLSCSPISGHRSVSWYQQTPGQGLQFLFEYFSETQRNKGNFPGRFSGRQFSNSRSEMNVSTLELGDSALYLCASSSQTQGARAFFGQGTRLTVV.

The chain is built from TRBV14 and TRBJ1-2, with D unclear. Deletions cut 3 bases from V and 4 bases from J, with 18 bases between. Germline CDR1 and CDR2: SGHDN and FVKESK. The CDR3 extends over 16 amino acids. The CDR3 protein is CASSHRMQDTIYGYTF. DNA for the CDR3: TGTGCCAGCAGCCACAGAATGCAAGACACCATCTATGGCTACACCTTC.

The chain has TRBV18 and TRBJ1-4; possible D gene TRBD1, 6 bases. This CDR3 has 13 residues. Trimming took 3 bases from V and 8 from J, leaving 10 bases between them. Germline V CDR1 and CDR2: KGHSH, LQKENI. CDR3 nucleotides: TGTGCCAGCTCACCGGGGACAACCGAAAAACTGTTTTTT. Its translation: CASSPGTTEKLFF.

This clone was observed once. The V and J genes are TRBV30 and TRBJ1-6; D remains ambiguous. Germline V gene sequence: CDR1 GTSNPN, CDR2 SVGIG (reference sequence). The ends were cut back, 3 bases at V and 14 bases at J, with 11 bases in the middle. This CDR3 region has 11 residues. CDR3 residues: CAWSGLVALHF. CDR3 coding DNA: TGTGCCTGGAGCGGGTTGGTAGCCCTCCACTTT. The full variable domain, its missing parts supplied by reference TRBV30 and TRBJ1-6, is SQTIHQWPATLVQPVGSPLSLECTVEGTSNPNLYWYRQAAGRGLQLLFYSVGIGQISSEVPQNLSASRPQDRQFILSSKKLLLSDSGFYLCAWSGLVALHFGNGTRLTVT.

The rearrangement links TRBV18 to TRBJ2-7; a weak D match, TRBD2 (6 bases). Per the germline V gene, CDR1 is KGHSH and CDR2 is LQKENI. Trimming removed 5 bases at V and 0 bases at J, with 17 bases between. CDR3 length: 16 amino acids. The CDR3 DNA reads TGTGCCAGCTCAAGAACTTCGACGGAGGGCTCCTACGAGCAGTACTTC. Protein sequence: CASSRTSTEGSYEQYF. Combining the CDR3 with reference TRBV18 and TRBJ2-7 gives the whole variable domain NAGVMQNPRHLVRRRGQEARLRCSPMKGHSHVYWYRQLPEEGLKFMVYLQKENIIDESGMPKERFSAEFPKEGPSILRIQQVVRGDSAAYFCASSRTSTEGSYEQYFGPGTRLTVT.